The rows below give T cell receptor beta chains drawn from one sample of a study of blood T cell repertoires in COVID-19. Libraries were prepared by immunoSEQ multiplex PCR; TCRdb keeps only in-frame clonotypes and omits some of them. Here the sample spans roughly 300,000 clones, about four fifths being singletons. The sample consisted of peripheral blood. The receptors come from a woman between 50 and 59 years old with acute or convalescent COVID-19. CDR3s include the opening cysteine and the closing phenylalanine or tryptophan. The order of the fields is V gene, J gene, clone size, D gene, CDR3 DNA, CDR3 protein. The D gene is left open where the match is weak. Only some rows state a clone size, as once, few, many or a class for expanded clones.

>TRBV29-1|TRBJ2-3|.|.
TGCAGCGTTGGTCCCGGGGGAGCCACAGATACGCAGTATTTT
CSVGPGGATDTQYF
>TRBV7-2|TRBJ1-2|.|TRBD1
TGTGCCAGCAGCTTTGGGGCAGGGGGAGGCTACACCTTC
CASSFGAGGGYTF
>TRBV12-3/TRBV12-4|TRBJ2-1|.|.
TGTGCCAGCACATATTGGAGCGAAAGTGAGCAGTTCTTC
CASTYWSESEQFF
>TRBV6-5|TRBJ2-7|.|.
TGTGCCAGCAGTTACTCGCGGCAGGGCGAGCAGTACTTC
CASSYSRQGEQYF
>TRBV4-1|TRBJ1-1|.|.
TGCGCCAGCAGCCCCAGGGGAATCACGAACACTGAAGCTTTCTTT
CASSPRGITNTEAFF
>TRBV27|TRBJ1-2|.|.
TGTGCCAGCAGGGCGGTGGGGCAGAATAACTATGGCTACACCTTC
CASRAVGQNNYGYTF
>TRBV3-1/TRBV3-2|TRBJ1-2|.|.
TGTGCCAGCAGCCAAGGATTGGGGCAGTCCTATGGCTACACCTTC
CASSQGLGQSYGYTF
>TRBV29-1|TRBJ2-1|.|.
TGCAGCGTTGAAATGGCAACGTACAATGAGCAGTTCTTC
CSVEMATYNEQFF
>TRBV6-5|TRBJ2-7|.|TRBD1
TGTGCCAGCAGGGGACAGTCCTACGAGCAGTACTTC
CASRGQSYEQYF
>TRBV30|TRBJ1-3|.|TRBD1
TGTGCCTGGAGTCTTACACAGGGGGGTGGAAACACCATATATTTT
CAWSLTQGGGNTIYF
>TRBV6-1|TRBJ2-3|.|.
TGTGCCAGCAGTGAATGGACAGTTAGCACAGATACGCAGTATTTT
CASSEWTVSTDTQYF
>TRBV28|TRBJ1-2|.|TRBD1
TGTGCCACCGGGACAGGGGTTGGCTACACCTTC
CATGTGVGYTF
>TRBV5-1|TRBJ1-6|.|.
TGCGCCAGCAGCTATAATCTATGGGGGGGCGGGTCACCCCTCCACTTT
CASSYNLWGGGSPLHF
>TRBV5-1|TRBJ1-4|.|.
TGCGCCAGCAGCTTGGTCCCGGGGGAAAAACTGTTTTTT
CASSLVPGEKLFF
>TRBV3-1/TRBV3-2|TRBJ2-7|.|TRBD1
TGTGCCAGCAGCTTAGGACAGGACTACGAGCAGTACTTC
CASSLGQDYEQYF
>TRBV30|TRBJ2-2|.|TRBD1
TGTGCCTGGAGGACAGGGGGCTTAGGCACCGGGGAGCTGTTTTTT
CAWRTGGLGTGELFF
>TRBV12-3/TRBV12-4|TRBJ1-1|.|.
TGTGCCAGCAGTTCGTCCACAGGGCAAGCTTTCTTT
CASSSSTGQAFF
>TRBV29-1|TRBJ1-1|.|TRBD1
TGCAGCGTTGAGACAGGGGCCGTCGGCACTGAAGCTTTCTTT
CSVETGAVGTEAFF
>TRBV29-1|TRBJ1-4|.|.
TGCAGCGTTGCCCGGGGGGGAAGTGAAAAACTGTTTTTT
CSVARGGSEKLFF
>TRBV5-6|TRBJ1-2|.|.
TGTGCCAGCAGCTATCTAAGGACAGTAAACTATGGCTACACCTTC
CASSYLRTVNYGYTF
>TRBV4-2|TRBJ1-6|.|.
TGTGCCAGCAGCCAAGCAGGGGACGGTTCACCCCTCCACTTT
CASSQAGDGSPLHF
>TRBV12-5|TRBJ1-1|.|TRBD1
TGTGCTAGTGGTCCGTCGGGACAGCTTTTCTCGGGAGCTTTCTTT
CASGPSGQLFSGAFF
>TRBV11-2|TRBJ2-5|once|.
TGTGCCAGCAGCTTAGATAGGGGGGGCGGGGAGACCCAGTACTTC
CASSLDRGGGETQYF
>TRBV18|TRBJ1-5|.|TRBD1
TGTGCCAGCTCACCCGGACAGGGGAATAGAAATCAGCCCCAGCATTTT
CASSPGQGNRNQPQHF
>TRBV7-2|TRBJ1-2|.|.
TGTGCCAGCAGCCCGGGGGTAGATGGCTACACCTTC
CASSPGVDGYTF
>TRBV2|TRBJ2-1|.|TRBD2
TGTGCCGGTCCCTGGACTAGCGGTTACAATGAGCAGTTCTTC
CAGPWTSGYNEQFF
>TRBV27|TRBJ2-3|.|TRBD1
TGTGCCAGCAGTTTTCAGACAGGGACCGTAGGGTATTTT
CASSFQTGTVGYF
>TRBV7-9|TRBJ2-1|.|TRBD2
TGTGCCAGCAGCCTTAGCGGCGGGAGGGGAGAGCAGTTCTTC
CASSLSGGRGEQFF
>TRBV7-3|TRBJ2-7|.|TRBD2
TGTGCCAGCAGCGAAACCGGGACTAGCTTTTACGAGCAGTACTTC
CASSETGTSFYEQYF
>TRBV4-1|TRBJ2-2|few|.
TGCGCCAGCAGCCAGTGGCAGAGCGCGAGCACCGGGGAGCTGTTTTTT
CASSQWQSASTGELFF